The 18 T cell receptor beta chains given below trace back to one sample, sequenced in a study of T cell responses to AZD1222 COVID-19 vaccine. Libraries were prepared by immunoSEQ multiplex PCR; TCRdb keeps only in-frame clonotypes and omits some of them. The sample contains roughly 150,000 clones, about 87% of which appear only once. This material consisted of peripheral blood, taken on day 0 of AZD1222 vaccination. These TCRs come from an adult in good health.

V is TRBV5-6 and J is TRBJ1-1; D ambiguous. This CDR3 region has 13 residues. Germline V gene data show CDR1 as SGHDT and CDR2 as YYEEEE. Trimming shortened V by 4 bases and J by 5 bases, and 12 bases separated the two germline ends. The CDR3 DNA reads TGTGCCAGCAGCCAAGACGTGGGGACTGAAGCTTTCTTT. This codes for CASSQDVGTEAFF.

With respect to this clone: The same CDR3 can be traced to other DNA sequences in this sample. The CDR3 coding sequence is TGTGCCAGCAGCCTGGGGGAGACCCAGTACTTC. This sequence encodes CASSLGETQYF. The chain joins TRBV9 to TRBJ2-5; D gene unclear. Trimming left V 4 bases short and J 5 bases short, with 6 bases between. The CDR3 loop spans 11 amino acids. Per germline, CDR1 SGDLS and CDR2 YYNGEE.

This chain joins TRBV6-6 and TRBJ1-1; TRBD1 matches at 8 bases. Germline V gene sequence: CDR1 MNHNY, CDR2 SVGAGI (reference sequence). After removal of 6 bases from V and 4 bases from J, the junction contained 7 bases not matched to a gene. The CDR3 length is 14 residues. CDR3 region: CASSQGARGTEAFF. In DNA form, the CDR3 reads TGTGCCAGCAGCCAGGGGGCGCGGGGCACTGAAGCTTTCTTT.

The gene calls are TRBV6-5 and TRBJ1-3; D gene uncertain. CDR3 size: 11 residues. Per the germline V gene, CDR1 is MNHEY and CDR2 is SVGAGI. V lost 7 bases to trimming and J lost 4 bases, with 5 bases between them. The CDR3 is CASTRGNTIYF. The DNA of the CDR3 is TGTGCCAGCACTCGGGGAAACACCATATATTTT.

The V call is TRBV9, the J call TRBJ1-6, with D maybe TRBD1 (5 bases). V was trimmed by 3 bases and J by 7 bases, leaving 14 bases between them. This CDR3 spans 15 amino acids. Germline loops: CDR1 SGDLS, CDR2 YYNGEE. This CDR3 reads CASSARWGDNSPLHF. The CDR3, as DNA: TGTGCCAGCAGCGCCCGGTGGGGGGACAATTCACCCCTCCACTTT.

Comment on this clone: Other DNA sequences in the same sample also yield this CDR3. This chain connects TRBV15 to TRBJ1-1; perhaps TRBD1 as D (6 bases). Germline values: CDR1 LNHNV, CDR2 YYDKDF (reference sequence). V shed 0 bases and J shed 4 bases, with 9 bases lying between them. The CDR3 contains 14 residues. For the CDR3, the DNA is TGTGCCACCAGCAGAGATAGGGGGGGCACTGAAGCTTTCTTT. Protein product: CATSRDRGGTEAFF.

The gene calls are TRBV6-1 and TRBJ1-5; D unresolved. Germline V gene data show CDR1 as MNHNS and CDR2 as SASEGT. V was trimmed by 2 bases and J by 6 bases, leaving 5 bases between them. The CDR3 length is 12 residues. The CDR3 bases are TGTGCCAGCAGTGAAATCCGTCAGCCCCAGCATTTT. Protein product: CASSEIRQPQHF.

In its sample, this clone was seen once. This rearrangement joins TRBV5-1 to TRBJ2-1; 7 bases match TRBD1. Germline lookup yields CDR1 SGHRS and CDR2 YFSETQ. This CDR3 contains 15 residues. Germline trimming cut 0 bases from V and 8 bases from J; bases unmatched to any gene: 8. The CDR3 sequence: CASSLGGQRSDEQFF. CDR3 DNA: TGCGCCAGCAGCTTGGGGGGACAGCGGTCGGATGAGCAGTTCTTC.

The rearrangement uses TRBV5-6 and TRBJ1-4; D unclear. V gave up 5 bases and J gave up 6 bases, with 17 bases separating them. CDR3 length: 15 residues. Per the germline V gene, CDR1 is SGHDT and CDR2 is YYEEEE. CDR3 protein: CASRLRLVGDEKLFF. CDR3 bases: TGTGCCAGCAGGTTACGGTTGGTCGGGGATGAAAAACTGTTTTTT.

In its sample, this clone was seen once. The gene calls are TRBV6-5 and TRBJ1-1, with 11 positions matching TRBD1. The CDR3 is made up of 16 amino acids. Trimming at V came to 0 bases and at J to 8 bases, leaving 8 bases not matched to a gene. Germline assignment: CDR1 MNHEY and CDR2 SVGAGI. The CDR3 region has the DNA TGTGCCAGCAGTTACTCGACCCGGGACAGGGGGTTCGAAGCTTTCTTT. It encodes CASSYSTRDRGFEAFF.

The chain carries TRBV9 and TRBJ2-5; no reliable D call. The CDR3 spans 14 residues. In germline, CDR1 is SGDLS, CDR2 YYNGEE. Between the trimmed V and J ends, which lost 0 bases and 0 bases, there was a span of 6 bases. The CDR3 coding sequence is TGTGCCAGCAGCGTAGAAGGGAACCAAGAGACCCAGTACTTC. Protein: CASSVEGNQETQYF.

This sequence joins TRBV7-2 and TRBJ2-7; 7 nucleotides align to TRBD1. V was pared by 3 bases and J by 2 bases, with 7 bases of the junction left unmatched. The length of the CDR3 is 15 residues. In germline, CDR1 is SGHTA, CDR2 FQGNSA. This CDR3 reads CASSFTRDRPYEQYF. DNA for the CDR3: TGTGCCAGCAGCTTCACCCGGGACAGACCCTACGAGCAGTACTTC.

This clone has just one count. The V gene is TRBV2, the J gene TRBJ2-1; D might be TRBD2 (5 bases). Deletions cut 4 bases from V and 6 bases from J, with 16 bases between. In germline, CDR1 is SNHLY, CDR2 FYNNEI. This CDR3 is built from 15 residues. The CDR3 sequence is CASSVEILVSNEQFF. CDR3 sequence (DNA): TGTGCCAGCAGTGTGGAAATACTAGTATCCAATGAGCAGTTCTTC. Filled out from reference TRBV2 and TRBJ2-1, the complete variable domain reads EPEVTQTPSHQVTQMGQEVILRCVPISNHLYFYWYRQILGQKVEFLVSFYNNEISEKSEIFDDQFSVERPDGSNFTLKIRSTKLEDSAMYFCASSVEILVSNEQFFGPGTRLTVL.

The chain employs TRBV7-9 and TRBJ1-2, with D maybe TRBD1 (6 bases). The germline CDR1 and CDR2 sequences are SEHNR and FQNEAQ (reference sequence). Trimming removed 4 bases at V and 2 bases at J, with 17 bases between. The CDR3 sequence is 16 residues long. The CDR3 nucleotides read TGTGCCAGCAGCTCCCCGGACAGCCTAAGGAACTATGGCTACACCTTC. Translated, it gives CASSSPDSLRNYGYTF.

The chain uses TRBV20-1 and TRBJ1-2, with 7 bases matching TRBD1. This CDR3 spans 13 amino acids. Germline V CDR1 and CDR2: DFQATT, SNEGSKA (reference sequence). V lost 3 bases and J lost 1; bases outside the gene matches: 2. The CDR3 region is CSASRDSNYGYTF. The CDR3 DNA reads TGCAGTGCTAGTAGGGACAGTAACTATGGCTACACCTTC.

The rearrangement joins TRBV7-8 to TRBJ1-2, with 9 nucleotides matching TRBD1. CDR1 is SGHVS and CDR2 is FQNEAQ in the germline V gene. The CDR3 has 16 residues. Trimming removed 0 bases from V and 4 bases from J; junction bases left unmatched: 6. The DNA of the CDR3 is TGTGCCAGCAGCTTAGCAGGGACAGGGTACCCCTATGGCTACACCTTC. It specifies CASSLAGTGYPYGYTF.

The V gene is TRBV12-3 or TRBV12-4, the J gene TRBJ2-1, with 7 bases identical to TRBD2. This CDR3 is built from 12 residues. V shed 7 bases and J 12 bases; nucleotides not matched to a gene: 9. The CDR3 spells CASTLGGYGQFF. The CDR3, as DNA: TGTGCCAGCACCCTGGGGGGGTATGGGCAGTTCTTC.

The chain couples TRBV7-8 to TRBJ1-3; the D gene is possibly TRBD1 (6 bases). The V and J ends lost 3 bases and 3 bases respectively, with 9 bases between them. The CDR3 consists of 14 residues. Germline assignment: CDR1 SGHVS and CDR2 FQNEAQ. CDR3 DNA: TGTGCCAGCAGCTTTTCAGGGGATGGAAACACCATATATTTT. It yields the protein CASSFSGDGNTIYF. Looking up the rest from reference TRBV7-8 and TRBJ1-3 gives the full variable domain: GAGVSQSPRYKVAKRGQDVALRCDPISGHVSLFWYQQALGQGPEFLTYFQNEAQLDKSGLPSDRFFAERPEGSVSTLKIQRTQQEDSAVYLCASSFSGDGNTIYFGEGSWLTVV.